These 18 T cell receptor beta chains originate from one sample sequenced in a study of early T cells in non-severe SARS-CoV-2 infection. Each CDR3 protein gets one entry after TCRdb re-called the 5' RACE reads with MiXCR. The top ten clones hold around 15% of a sample with about 20,000 distinct CDR3 sequences, approximately 4.4% of them seen once. The sample consisted of whole blood. These receptors all stem from an adult who was a healthcare worker with PCR-confirmed SARS-CoV-2 infection or an uninfected control (not recorded which).

The table lists this clonotype with many counts. This chain uses TRBV2 with TRBJ1-4, with D possibly being TRBD1 (5 bases). The V end lost 6 bases, the J end lost 6 bases, and 20 bases lay between the germline ends. Germline CDR1 SNHLY, CDR2 FYNNEI. There are 16 residues in the CDR3. The CDR3 loop reads CASSRSVWGGDEKLFF. The CDR3 nucleotides are TGTGCCAGCAGCCGAAGCGTATGGGGAGGGGATGAAAAACTGTTTTTT.

This clonotype was observed at least ten times. V usage is TRBV2 and J usage is TRBJ2-7; TRBD1 matches at 8 bases. This CDR3 has 14 residues. With 4 bases clipped from V and 2 bases from J, the junction kept 4 bases outside the gene matches. CDR1 and CDR2 (germline): SNHLY, FYNNEI. The CDR3 here is CASSGRTGTYEQYF. CDR3 DNA sequence: TGTGCCAGCAGTGGACGGACAGGGACCTACGAGCAGTACTTC.

This clonotype was seen ten or more times. The chain uses TRBV4-3 and TRBJ2-7; D possibly uses TRBD1 or TRBD2 (5 bases each). Germline loops: CDR1 LGHNA, CDR2 YSLEER. Trimming cost V 5 bases and J 0 bases, with 11 bases left between them. The length of the CDR3 is 14 residues. CDR3 loop: CASSEGRSSYEQYF. The DNA of the CDR3 is TGCGCCAGCAGCGAGGGACGTAGCTCCTACGAGCAGTACTTC.

This chain links TRBV6-2 or TRBV6-3 with TRBJ1-2; D is undetermined. This CDR3 has 14 amino acids. V was shortened by 1 base and J by 7 bases, with 13 bases between the two germline ends. Germline loops: CDR1 MNHEY, CDR2 SVGEGT. The CDR3 here is CASSYFDPSCGYTF. CDR3 DNA: TGTGCCAGCAGTTACTTCGACCCGAGTTGTGGCTACACCTTC.

This clonotype was seen ten or more times. V gene TRBV7-9 combines with J gene TRBJ1-2; 10 bases line up with TRBD1. There are 14 residues in the CDR3. Trimming at V came to 2 bases and at J to 4 bases, leaving 1 base not matched to a gene. Per the germline V gene, CDR1 is SEHNR and CDR2 is FQNEAQ (reference sequence). The chain's CDR3 is CASSLRDRGYGYTF. DNA of the CDR3: TGTGCCAGCAGCTTACGGGACAGGGGCTATGGCTACACCTTC.

This clonotype was found many times. The rearrangement uses TRBV2 and TRBJ2-5; D gene uncertain. Germline lookup yields CDR1 SNHLY and CDR2 FYNNEI. Trimming pared 3 bases from V and 0 bases from J, leaving 8 bases between. The CDR3 length is 14 residues. This CDR3 is CASSEIADQETQYF. The CDR3, as DNA: TGTGCCAGCAGTGAGATCGCAGACCAAGAGACCCAGTACTTC. Full variable domain (missing parts from reference TRBV2 and TRBJ2-5): EPEVTQTPSHQVTQMGQEVILRCVPISNHLYFYWYRQILGQKVEFLVSFYNNEISEKSEIFDDQFSVERPDGSNFTLKIRSTKLEDSAMYFCASSEIADQETQYFGPGTRLLVL.

This clonotype was detected a few times. The chain links TRBV6-5 to TRBJ1-5; possibly TRBD1 for D (5 bases). Germline V gives CDR1 MNHEY, CDR2 SVGAGI. The V gene lost 0 bases and the J gene lost 1 base, with 7 bases spanning the gap. This CDR3 has 15 residues. CDR3 amino acids: CASSYSRDSNQPQHF. The CDR3 bases are TGTGCCAGCAGTTACTCGCGGGACAGCAATCAGCCCCAGCATTTT.

This clonotype appeared a few times. The J gene is TRBJ1-3, the V gene TRBV5-1, with D possibly TRBD1 on 6 matching bases. The V and J ends lost 1 base and 4 bases respectively, with 9 bases between them. CDR3 size: 14 residues. Germline V lookup: CDR1 SGHRS, CDR2 YFSETQ. CDR3 residues: CASSLSTGGNTIYF. In DNA form, the CDR3 reads TGCGCCAGCAGCTTGTCGACAGGAGGAAACACCATATATTTT. Looking up the rest from reference TRBV5-1 and TRBJ1-3 gives the full variable domain: KAGVTQTPRYLIKTRGQQVTLSCSPISGHRSVSWYQQTPGQGLQFLFEYFSETQRNKGNFPGRFSGRQFSNSRSEMNVSTLELGDSALYLCASSLSTGGNTIYFGEGSWLTVV.

This clonotype was found a few times. The chain uses TRBV19 and TRBJ2-7; the match to TRBD1 covers 10 bases. The CDR3 sequence is 15 residues long. CDR1 and CDR2 from the germline V gene are LNHDA and SQIVND (reference sequence). Losses at the gene ends were 5 bases for V and 3 bases for J; bases not matched to a gene: 7. The CDR3: CASSSGQGEFYEQYF. CDR3 nucleotide sequence: TGTGCCAGTAGTTCCGGACAGGGGGAATTCTACGAGCAGTACTTC. Together with reference TRBV19 and TRBJ2-7, the CDR3 gives the full variable domain: DGGITQSPKYLFRKEGQNVTLSCEQNLNHDAMYWYRQDPGQGLRLIYYSQIVNDFQKGDIAEGYSVSREKKESFPLTVTSAQKNPTAFYLCASSSGQGEFYEQYFGPGTRLTVT.

The table lists this clonotype with a few counts. The chain recombines TRBV11-3 with TRBJ2-5; no clear D. Germline values: CDR1 SGHNT, CDR2 YENEEA. The CDR3 loop spans 13 amino acids. The V end was cut by 4 bases, the J end by 5 bases, with 11 bases between. The CDR3 nucleotides read TGTGCCAGCAGCTCCGACCTGGGGGAGACCCAGTACTTC. It specifies CASSSDLGETQYF.

This clonotype appeared many times. This chain links TRBV7-2 with TRBJ1-5, with D perhaps TRBD1 (6 bases). This CDR3 region has 16 residues. In germline, CDR1 is SGHTA, CDR2 FQGNSA. V dropped 2 bases and J dropped 4 bases, with 15 bases sitting between them. In DNA form, the CDR3 reads TGTGCCAGCAGCTTATCCTTAACAGGGATTAATCAGCCCCAGCATTTT. Its translation: CASSLSLTGINQPQHF.

This clonotype came up a few times. V is TRBV4-1 and J is TRBJ1-5; possibly TRBD1 for D (5 bases). This CDR3 contains 18 residues. Deletions cut 1 base from V and 5 bases from J, with 21 bases between. Germline V CDR1 and CDR2: MGHRA, YSYEKL. The CDR3 loop reads CASSQVGGTGPTDQPQHF. In DNA form, the CDR3 reads TGCGCCAGCAGCCAAGTTGGGGGGACGGGGCCGACCGATCAGCCCCAGCATTTT.

This clonotype was observed many times. The CDR3 loop reads CAISTTGDNQPQHF. The CDR3 DNA is TGTGCCATCAGTACAACAGGGGACAATCAGCCCCAGCATTTT. V gene TRBV10-3 combines with J gene TRBJ1-5; TRBD1 matches 7 bases. The CDR3 is 14 residues long. Per the germline V gene, CDR1 is ENHRY and CDR2 is SYGVKD. Trimming at V came to 5 bases and at J to 3 bases, leaving 4 bases not matched to a gene.

This clonotype was counted many times. This chain links TRBV6-5 with TRBJ2-3; 14 bases line up with TRBD2. The ends lost 6 bases at V and 3 bases at J; junction bases unmatched: 5. The CDR3 loop spans 16 amino acids. Germline CDR1 reads MNHEY; CDR2 reads SVGAGI. CDR3 sequence (DNA): TGTGCCAGCAGACCCCGGACTAGCGGGGGGACAGATACGCAGTATTTT. It specifies CASRPRTSGGTDTQYF.

This clonotype is labeled as medium-sized. The chain is built from TRBV24-1 and TRBJ1-1, with D perhaps TRBD1 (5 bases). This CDR3 spans 14 amino acids. Deletions cut 4 bases from V and 6 bases from J, with 14 bases between. Germline loops: CDR1 KGHDR, CDR2 SFDVKD. In DNA form, the CDR3 reads TGTGCCACCAGTGAGGATAGTACGGGGGCTGAAGCTTTCTTT. Residues: CATSEDSTGAEAFF.

The CDR3 nucleotides are TGCGCCAGCAGACCCCTGACTTCGGAGACCCAGTACTTC. This codes for CASRPLTSETQYF. The chain joins TRBV5-1 to TRBJ2-5; no clear D. The ends were cut back, 5 bases at V and 5 bases at J, with 13 bases in the middle. The CDR3 is 13 amino acids. Germline lookup yields CDR1 SGHRS and CDR2 YFSETQ.

This clonotype appeared many times. The V gene is TRBV9, the J gene TRBJ2-7; 7 bases align to TRBD2. CDR1 is SGDLS and CDR2 is YYNGEE in the germline V gene. This CDR3 is 15 amino acids long. J was trimmed by 6 bases and V by 4 bases; bases with no gene match: 13. The CDR3 DNA sequence: TGTGCCAGCAGCCTACGGCCAGGGAGGGTGGTCGAGCAGTACTTC. It translates to CASSLRPGRVVEQYF. The full variable domain, with the rest looked up from reference TRBV9 and TRBJ2-7, is DSGVTQTPKHLITATGQRVTLRCSPRSGDLSVYWYQQSLDQGLQFLIQYYNGEERAKGNILERFSAQQFPDLHSELNLSSLELGDSALYFCASSLRPGRVVEQYFGPGTRLTVT.

The rearrangement uses TRBV10-3 and TRBJ1-5, with 9 bases identical to TRBD1. With 9 bases clipped from V and 5 bases from J, the junction kept 2 bases outside the gene matches. Germline V lookup: CDR1 ENHRY, CDR2 SYGVKD. There are 12 residues in the CDR3. CDR3 bases: TGTGCCATACAGGGGGCCCATCAGCCCCAGCATTTT. It specifies CAIQGAHQPQHF.